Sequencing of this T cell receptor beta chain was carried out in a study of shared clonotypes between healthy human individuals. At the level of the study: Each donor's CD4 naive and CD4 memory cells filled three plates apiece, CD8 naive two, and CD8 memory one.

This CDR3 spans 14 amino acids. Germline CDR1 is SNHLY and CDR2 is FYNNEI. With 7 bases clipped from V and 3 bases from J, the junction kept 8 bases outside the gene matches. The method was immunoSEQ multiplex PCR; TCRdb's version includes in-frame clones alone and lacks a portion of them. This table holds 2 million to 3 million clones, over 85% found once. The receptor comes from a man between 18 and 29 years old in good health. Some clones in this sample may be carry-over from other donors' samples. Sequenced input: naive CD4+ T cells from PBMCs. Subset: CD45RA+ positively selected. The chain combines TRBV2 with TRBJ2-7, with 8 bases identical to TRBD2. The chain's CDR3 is CASTYGTRGYEQYF. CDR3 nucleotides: TGTGCCAGCACTTACGGGACTAGGGGCTACGAGCAGTACTTC.